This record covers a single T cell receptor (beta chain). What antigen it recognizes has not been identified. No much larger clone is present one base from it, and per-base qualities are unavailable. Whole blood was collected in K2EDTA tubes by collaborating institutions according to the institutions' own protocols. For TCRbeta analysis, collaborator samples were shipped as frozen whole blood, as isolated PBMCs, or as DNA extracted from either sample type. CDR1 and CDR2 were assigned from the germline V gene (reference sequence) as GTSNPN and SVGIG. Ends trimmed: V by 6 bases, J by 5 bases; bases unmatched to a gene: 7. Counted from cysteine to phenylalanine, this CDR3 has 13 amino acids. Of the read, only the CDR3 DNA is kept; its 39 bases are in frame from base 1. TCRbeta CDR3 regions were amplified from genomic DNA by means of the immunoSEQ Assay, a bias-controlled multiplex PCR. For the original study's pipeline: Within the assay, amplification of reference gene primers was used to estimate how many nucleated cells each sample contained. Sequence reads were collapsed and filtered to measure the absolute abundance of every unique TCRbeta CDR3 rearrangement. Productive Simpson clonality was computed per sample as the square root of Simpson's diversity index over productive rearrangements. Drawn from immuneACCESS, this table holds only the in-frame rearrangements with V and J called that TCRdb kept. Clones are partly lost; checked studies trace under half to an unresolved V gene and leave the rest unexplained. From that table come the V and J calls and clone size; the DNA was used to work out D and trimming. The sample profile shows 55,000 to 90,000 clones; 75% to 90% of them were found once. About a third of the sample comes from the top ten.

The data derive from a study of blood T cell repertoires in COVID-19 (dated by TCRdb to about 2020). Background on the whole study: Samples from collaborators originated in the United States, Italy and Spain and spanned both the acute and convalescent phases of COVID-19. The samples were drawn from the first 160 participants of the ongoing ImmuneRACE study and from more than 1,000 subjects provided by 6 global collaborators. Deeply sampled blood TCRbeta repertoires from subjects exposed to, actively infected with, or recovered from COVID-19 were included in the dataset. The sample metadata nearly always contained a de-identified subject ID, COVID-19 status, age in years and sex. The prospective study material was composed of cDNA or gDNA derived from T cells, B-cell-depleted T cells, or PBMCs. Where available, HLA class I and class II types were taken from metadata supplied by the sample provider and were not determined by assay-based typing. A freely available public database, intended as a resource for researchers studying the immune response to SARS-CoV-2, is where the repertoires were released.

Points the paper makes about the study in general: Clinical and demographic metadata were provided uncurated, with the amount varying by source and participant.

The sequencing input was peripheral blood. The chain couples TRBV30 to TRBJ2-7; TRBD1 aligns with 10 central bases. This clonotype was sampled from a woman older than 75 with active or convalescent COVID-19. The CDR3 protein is CACSGQGMDEQYF. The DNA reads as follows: TGTGCCTGCTCGGGACAGGGGATGGACGAGCAGTACTTC.